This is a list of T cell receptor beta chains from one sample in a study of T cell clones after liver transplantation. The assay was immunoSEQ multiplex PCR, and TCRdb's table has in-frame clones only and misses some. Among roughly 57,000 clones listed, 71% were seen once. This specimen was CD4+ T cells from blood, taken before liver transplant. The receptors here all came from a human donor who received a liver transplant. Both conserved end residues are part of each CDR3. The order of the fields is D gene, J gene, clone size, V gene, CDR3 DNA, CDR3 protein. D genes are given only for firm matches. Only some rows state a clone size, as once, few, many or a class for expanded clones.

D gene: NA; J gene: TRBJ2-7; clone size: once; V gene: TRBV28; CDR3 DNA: TGTGCCAGCACCATGACCGGACAGTTCTACGAGCAGTACTTC; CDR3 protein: CASTMTGQFYEQYF
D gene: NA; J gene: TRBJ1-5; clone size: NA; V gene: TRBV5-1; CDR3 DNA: TGCGCCACCCCCTTGCCACAGGCCGAACGACCCCAGCATTTT; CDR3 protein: CATPLPQAERPQHF
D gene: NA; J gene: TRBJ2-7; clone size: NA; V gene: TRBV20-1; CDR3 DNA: TGCAGTGCTCGGACTAACTACGAGCAGTACTTC; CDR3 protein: CSARTNYEQYF
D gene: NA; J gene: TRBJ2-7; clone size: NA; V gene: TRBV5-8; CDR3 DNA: TGTGCCAGCAGCTCCTACAGCGGTCTAAACGAGCAGTACTTC; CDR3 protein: CASSSYSGLNEQYF
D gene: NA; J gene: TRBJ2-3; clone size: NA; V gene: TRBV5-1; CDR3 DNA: TGCGCCAGCAGCTTGGACCAGGATACGCAGTATTTT; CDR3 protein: CASSLDQDTQYF
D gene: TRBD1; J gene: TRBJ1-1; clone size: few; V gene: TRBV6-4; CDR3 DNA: TGTGCCAGCAGTGACAGGGGGCCGACTGAAGCTTTCTTT; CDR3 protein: CASSDRGPTEAFF
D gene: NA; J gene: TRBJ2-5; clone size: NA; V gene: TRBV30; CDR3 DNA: TGTGCCTGGGGTCGGGGAGGCTCCCCCTCGAGGCAAGAGACCCAGTACTTC; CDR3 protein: CAWGRGGSPSRQETQYF
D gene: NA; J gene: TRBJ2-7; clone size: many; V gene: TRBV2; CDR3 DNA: TGTGCCAGCCTTGGCGGTAGGGAGCAGTACTTC; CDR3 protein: CASLGGREQYF
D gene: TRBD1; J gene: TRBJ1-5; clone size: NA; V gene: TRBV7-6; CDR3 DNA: TGTGCCAGCAGCTTAGACGGCACAGGGGGTCAGCCCCAGCATTTT; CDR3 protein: CASSLDGTGGQPQHF
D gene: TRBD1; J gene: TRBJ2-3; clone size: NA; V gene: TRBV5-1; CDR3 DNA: TGCGCCAGCAGCTTGGAGGACAGGGGCACAGATACGCAGTATTTT; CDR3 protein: CASSLEDRGTDTQYF
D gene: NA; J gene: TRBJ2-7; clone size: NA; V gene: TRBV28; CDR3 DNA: TGTGCCAGCAGTTACACAGGGTCTTGGGCGCGGGAGCAGTACTTC; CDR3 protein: CASSYTGSWAREQYF
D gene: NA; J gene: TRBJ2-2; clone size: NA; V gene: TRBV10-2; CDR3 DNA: TGCGCCAGCAGTGTTGGCGGGAACACCGGGGAGCTGTTTTTT; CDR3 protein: CASSVGGNTGELFF
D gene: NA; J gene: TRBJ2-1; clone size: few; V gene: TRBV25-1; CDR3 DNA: TGTGCCAGCAGTGAAAGCCCGCGAAATGAGCAGTTCTTC; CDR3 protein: CASSESPRNEQFF
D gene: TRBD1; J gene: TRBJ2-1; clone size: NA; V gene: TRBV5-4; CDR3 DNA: TGTGCCAGCAGCGTCGAAGCGGGACAGGGGAACAATGAGCAGTTCTTC; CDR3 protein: CASSVEAGQGNNEQFF
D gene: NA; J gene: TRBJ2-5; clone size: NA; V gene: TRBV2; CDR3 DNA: TGTGCCAGCAGCGGCACGGACTTTGGCATGGAGACCCAGTACTTC; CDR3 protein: CASSGTDFGMETQYF
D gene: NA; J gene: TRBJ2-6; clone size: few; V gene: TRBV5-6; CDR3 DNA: TGTGCCAGCAGCGGGGTCGGGGGGCCCATGGGGGCCAACGTCCTGACTTTC; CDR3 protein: CASSGVGGPMGANVLTF
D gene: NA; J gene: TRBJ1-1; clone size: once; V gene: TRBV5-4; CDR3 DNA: TGTGCCAGCAGCTCACCGACAGTGGGGAACACTGAAGCTTTCTTT; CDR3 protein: CASSSPTVGNTEAFF
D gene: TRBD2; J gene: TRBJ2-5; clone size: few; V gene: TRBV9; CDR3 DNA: TGTGCCAGCAGCCCTGGGTCAGCGGGGGGGCTAGGAGAGACCCAGTACTTC; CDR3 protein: CASSPGSAGGLGETQYF
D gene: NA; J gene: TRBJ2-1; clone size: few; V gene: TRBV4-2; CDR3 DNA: TGTGCCAGCAGCCAAGAAGCCAGGGTAACCGAGCAGTTCTTC; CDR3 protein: CASSQEARVTEQFF
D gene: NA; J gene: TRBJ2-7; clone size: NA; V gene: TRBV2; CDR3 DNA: TGTGCCAGCAGTGACCAGGGCCCTACCTACGAGCAGTACTTC; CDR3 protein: CASSDQGPTYEQYF
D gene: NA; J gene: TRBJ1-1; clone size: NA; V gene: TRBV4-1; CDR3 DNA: TGCGCCAGCAGCCAAGACAGGGTAATGAACACTGAAGCTTTCTTT; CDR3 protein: CASSQDRVMNTEAFF
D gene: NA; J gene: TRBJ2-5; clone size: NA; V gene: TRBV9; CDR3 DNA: TGTGCCAGCAGCGTAGGGCCCCACGTGGGAGGAGAGAAAGAGACCCAGTACTTC; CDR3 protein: CASSVGPHVGGEKETQYF
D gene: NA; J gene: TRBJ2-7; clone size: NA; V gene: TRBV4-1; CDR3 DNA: TGCGCCAGCAGCCAAAGGTCAAGGGGCGAAACCTACGAGCAGTACTTC; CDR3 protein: CASSQRSRGETYEQYF
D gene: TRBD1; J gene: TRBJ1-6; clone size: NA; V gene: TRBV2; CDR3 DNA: TGTGCCAGAGGGACAGGAACTAATTCACCCCTCCACTTT; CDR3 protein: CARGTGTNSPLHF
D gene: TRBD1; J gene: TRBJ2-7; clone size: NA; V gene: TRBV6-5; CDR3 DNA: TGTGCCAGCAGTTCACGACAGGGGGCTTCCTACGAGCAGTACTTC; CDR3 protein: CASSSRQGASYEQYF
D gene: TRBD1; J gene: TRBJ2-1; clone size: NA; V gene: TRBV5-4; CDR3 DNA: TGTGCCAGCAGCTTGGACGGGACAGGGCACAATGAGCAGTTCTTC; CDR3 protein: CASSLDGTGHNEQFF
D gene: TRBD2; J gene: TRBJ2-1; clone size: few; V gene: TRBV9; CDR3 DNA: TGTGCCAGCAGCGTTTCCCAGCGGGGCATCCAGTCCTACAATGAGCAGTTCTTC; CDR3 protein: CASSVSQRGIQSYNEQFF
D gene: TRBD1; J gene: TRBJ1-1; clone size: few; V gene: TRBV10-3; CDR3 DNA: TGTGCCACCAGGGACAGCAACACTGAAGCTTTCTTT; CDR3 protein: CATRDSNTEAFF
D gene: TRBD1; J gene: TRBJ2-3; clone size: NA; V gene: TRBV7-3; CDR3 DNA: TGTGCCAGCAGCCAGGGGGCAGGAGGCACAGATACGCAGTATTTT; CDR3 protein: CASSQGAGGTDTQYF